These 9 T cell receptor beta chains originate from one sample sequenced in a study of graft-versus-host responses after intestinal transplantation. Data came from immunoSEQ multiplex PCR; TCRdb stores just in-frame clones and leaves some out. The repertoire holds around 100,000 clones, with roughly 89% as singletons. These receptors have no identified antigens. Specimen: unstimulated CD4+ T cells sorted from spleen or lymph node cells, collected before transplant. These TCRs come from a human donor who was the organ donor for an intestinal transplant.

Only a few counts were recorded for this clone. The CDR3 reads CASSLVAVRTGIGEQYF. The CDR3 nucleotides read TGTGCCAGCAGCTTAGTAGCGGTGAGGACAGGGATAGGGGAGCAGTACTTC. This chain links TRBV7-9 with TRBJ2-7; 8 positions agree with TRBD1. From germline, CDR1 is SEHNR and CDR2 FQNEAQ (reference sequence). The CDR3 runs to 17 residues. The J segment lost 7 bases and the V segment lost 1 base, leaving 15 bases of the junction unmatched.

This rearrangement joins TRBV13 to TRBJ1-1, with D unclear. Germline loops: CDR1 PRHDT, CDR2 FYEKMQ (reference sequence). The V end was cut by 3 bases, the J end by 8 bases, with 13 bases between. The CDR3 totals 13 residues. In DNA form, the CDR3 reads TGTGCCAGCAGCTTGAGACCAGGCAGGGAAGCTTTCTTT. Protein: CASSLRPGREAFF.

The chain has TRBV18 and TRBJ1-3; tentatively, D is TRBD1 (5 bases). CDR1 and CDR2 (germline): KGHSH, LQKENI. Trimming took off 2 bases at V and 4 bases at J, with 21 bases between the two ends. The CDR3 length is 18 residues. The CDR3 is CASSPRAPRGVAGNTIYF. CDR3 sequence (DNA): TGTGCCAGCTCACCAAGGGCTCCACGGGGGGTTGCCGGAAACACCATATATTTT.

The CDR3 sequence is CASSQVWEAGGPYEQYF. DNA of the CDR3: TGCGCCAGCAGCCAAGTTTGGGAGGCGGGGGGGCCTTACGAGCAGTACTTC. The rearrangement links TRBV4-3 to TRBJ2-7; TRBD2 matches 9 bases. This CDR3 comprises 17 residues. The V segment lost 1 base and the J segment 4 bases; nucleotides outside the gene matches: 11. The germline V gene has CDR1 LGHNA and CDR2 YSLEER.

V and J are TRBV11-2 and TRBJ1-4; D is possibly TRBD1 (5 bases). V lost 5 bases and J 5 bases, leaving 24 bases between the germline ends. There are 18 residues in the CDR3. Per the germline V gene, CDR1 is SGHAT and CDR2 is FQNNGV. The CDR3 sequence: CASSPTSPVGQLNEKLFF. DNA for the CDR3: TGTGCCAGCAGCCCAACGTCACCAGTGGGGCAGCTGAATGAAAAACTGTTTTTT. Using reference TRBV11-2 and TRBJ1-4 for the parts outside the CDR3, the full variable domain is EAGVAQSPRYKIIEKRQSVAFWCNPISGHATLYWYQQILGQGPKLLIQFQNNGVVDDSQLPKDRFSAERLKGVDSTLKIQPAKLEDSAVYLCASSPTSPVGQLNEKLFFGSGTQLSVL.

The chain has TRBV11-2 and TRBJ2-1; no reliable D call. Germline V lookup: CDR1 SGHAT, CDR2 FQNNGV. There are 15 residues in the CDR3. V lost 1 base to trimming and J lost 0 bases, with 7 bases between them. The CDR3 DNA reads TGTGCCAGCAGCTTAGTTGAGAGCTCCTACAATGAGCAGTTCTTC. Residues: CASSLVESSYNEQFF.

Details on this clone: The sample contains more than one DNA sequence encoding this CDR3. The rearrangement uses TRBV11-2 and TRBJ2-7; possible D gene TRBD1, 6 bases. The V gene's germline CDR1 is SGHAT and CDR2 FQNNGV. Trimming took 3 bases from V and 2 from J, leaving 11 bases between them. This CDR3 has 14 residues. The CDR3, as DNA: TGTGCCAGCAGCTTTGGGCAGGGGACCTACGAGCAGTACTTC. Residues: CASSFGQGTYEQYF.

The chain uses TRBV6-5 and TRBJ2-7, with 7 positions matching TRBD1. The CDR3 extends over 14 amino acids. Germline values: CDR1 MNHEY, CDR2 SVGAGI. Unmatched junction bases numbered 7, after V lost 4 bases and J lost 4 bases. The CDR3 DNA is TGTGCCAGCAGTTTCGGACAGGCTAGGTACGAGCAGTACTTC. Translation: CASSFGQARYEQYF.

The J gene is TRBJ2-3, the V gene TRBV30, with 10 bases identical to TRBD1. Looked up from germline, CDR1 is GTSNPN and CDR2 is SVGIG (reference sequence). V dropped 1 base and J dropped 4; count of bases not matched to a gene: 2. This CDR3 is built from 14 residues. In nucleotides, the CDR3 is TGTGCCTGGAGTGGCGGACAGGGGGCAGATACGCAGTATTTT. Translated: CAWSGGQGADTQYF. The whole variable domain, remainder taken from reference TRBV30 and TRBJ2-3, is SQTIHQWPATLVQPVGSPLSLECTVEGTSNPNLYWYRQAAGRGLQLLFYSVGIGQISSEVPQNLSASRPQDRQFILSSKKLLLSDSGFYLCAWSGGQGADTQYFGPGTRLTVL.